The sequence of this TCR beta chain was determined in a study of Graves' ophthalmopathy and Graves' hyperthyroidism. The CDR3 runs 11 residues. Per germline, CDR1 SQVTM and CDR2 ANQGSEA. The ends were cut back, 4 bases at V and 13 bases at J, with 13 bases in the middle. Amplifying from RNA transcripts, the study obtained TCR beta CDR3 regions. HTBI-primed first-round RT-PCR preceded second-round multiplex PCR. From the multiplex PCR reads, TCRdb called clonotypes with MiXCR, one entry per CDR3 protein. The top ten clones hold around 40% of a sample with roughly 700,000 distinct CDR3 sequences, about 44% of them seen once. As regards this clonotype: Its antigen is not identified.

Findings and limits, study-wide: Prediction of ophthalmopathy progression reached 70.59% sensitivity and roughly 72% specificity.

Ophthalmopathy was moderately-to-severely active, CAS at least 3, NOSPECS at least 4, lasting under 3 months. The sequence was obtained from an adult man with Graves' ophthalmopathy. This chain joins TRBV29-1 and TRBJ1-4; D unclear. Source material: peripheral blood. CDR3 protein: CSVVPGAGLFF. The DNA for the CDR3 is TGCAGCGTTGTCCCTGGAGCGGGACTGTTTTTT. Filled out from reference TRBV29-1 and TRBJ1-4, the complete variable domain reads SAVISQKPSRDICQRGTSLTIQCQVDSQVTMMFWYRQQPGQSLTLIATANQGSEATYESGFVIDKFPISRPNLTFSTLTVSNMSPEDSSIYLCSVVPGAGLFFGSGTQLSVL.